One and the same sample provided the 27 T cell receptor beta chains below, sequenced in a study of patients and donors after allogeneic stem cell transplantation. TCRdb recomputed calls from the RT-PCR reads with MiXCR, one row per CDR3 protein. Counted here are roughly 200,000 distinct CDR3 sequences, less than 45% occurring once; the ten biggest clones make up about 30%. Sequencing was performed on blood, either unsorted or a sorted T cell fraction (not recorded which). The source of these receptors is a human donor who was either an allogeneic HSCT recipient or a stem cell or donor lymphocyte infusion donor (not recorded which). It is not recorded whose cells these are; they may come from a transplant donor.

This clonotype was found a few times. This chain uses TRBV7-8 with TRBJ2-2, with D perhaps TRBD2 (6 bases). Germline V gives CDR1 SGHVS, CDR2 FQNEAQ. The CDR3 has 13 residues. V lost 7 bases to trimming and J lost 4 bases, with 10 bases between them. The CDR3 bases are TGTGCCAGCAAAGCGGGTGCCACCGGGGAGCTGTTTTTT. Protein product: CASKAGATGELFF.

This chain joins TRBV7-6 and TRBJ2-1, with D possibly being TRBD2 (7 bases). CDR1 and CDR2 from the germline V gene are SGHVS and FNYEAQ. The CDR3 covers 15 residues. V lost 1 base to trimming and J lost 5 bases, with 12 bases between them. The CDR3 here is CASSLDEGGHNEQFF. CDR3 DNA sequence: TGTGCCAGCAGCTTAGACGAGGGGGGGCACAATGAGCAGTTCTTC.

The chain recombines TRBV9 with TRBJ1-4; tentatively, D is TRBD1 (6 bases). Trimming removed 3 bases at V and 4 bases at J, with 10 bases between. The CDR3 covers 14 residues. Germline V gene data show CDR1 as SGDLS and CDR2 as YYNGEE. CDR3 region: CASSEDSRNEKLFF. As DNA, the CDR3 is TGTGCCAGCAGCGAGGACAGCCGTAATGAAAAACTGTTTTTT.

CDR3 in amino acids: CASSPGPTEAFF. In nucleotides, the CDR3 is TGCGCCAGCTCCCCGGGACCCACTGAAGCTTTCTTT. This chain joins TRBV5-1 and TRBJ1-1; maybe TRBD1 (5 bases). CDR1 is SGHRS and CDR2 is YFSETQ in the germline V gene. Trimming took 7 bases from V and 4 from J, leaving 11 bases between them. CDR3 length: 12 residues. The variable domain in full, completed from reference TRBV5-1 and TRBJ1-1, reads KAGVTQTPRYLIKTRGQQVTLSCSPISGHRSVSWYQQTPGQGLQFLFEYFSETQRNKGNFPGRFSGRQFSNSRSEMNVSTLELGDSALYLCASSPGPTEAFFGQGTRLTVV.

There are a few counts of this clonotype. The V call is TRBV6-6, the J call TRBJ1-1; tentative D call: TRBD1 (5 bases). The V and J ends lost 6 bases and 3 bases respectively, with 26 bases between them. The CDR3 totals 18 residues. Germline V CDR1 and CDR2: MNHNY, SVGAGI (reference sequence). CDR3 coding DNA: TGTGCCAGCAGGCCTAACCGCGACATTATTCCCAGGGACACTGAAGCTTTCTTT. Translating gives CASRPNRDIIPRDTEAFF.

This clonotype has a handful of counts. The chain has TRBV9 and TRBJ1-3; 9 bases map to TRBD1. CDR3 length: 14 residues. J lost 7 bases, V lost 0 bases, and 2 bases had no gene match. From germline, CDR1 is SGDLS and CDR2 YYNGEE. CDR3 amino acids: CASSVVGQGNTIYF. CDR3 DNA sequence: TGTGCCAGCAGCGTAGTCGGACAGGGGAACACCATATATTTT.

This clonotype was recorded a few times. The CDR3 is CSARDTGRNGYTF. In DNA form, the CDR3 reads TGCAGTGCTAGAGATACCGGAAGGAATGGCTACACCTTC. This chain links TRBV20-1 with TRBJ1-2, with D unclear. V was shortened by 0 bases and J by 6 bases, with 11 bases between the two germline ends. Germline V gene data show CDR1 as DFQATT and CDR2 as SNEGSKA (reference sequence). The CDR3 is 13 amino acids.

The rearrangement links TRBV3-1 to TRBJ2-1; 8 nucleotides match TRBD2. Germline trimming cut 2 bases from V and 9 bases from J; bases unmatched to any gene: 6. The CDR3 loop spans 14 amino acids. Germline CDR1 LGHDT, CDR2 YNNKEL (reference sequence). CDR3 coding DNA: TGTGCCAGCAGCCAAACCCAGCGGGAGTTTGAGCAGTTCTTC. It encodes CASSQTQREFEQFF.

This clonotype has a handful of counts. The gene calls are TRBV4-3 and TRBJ1-1; no clear D gene. V shed 0 bases and J shed 0 bases, with 11 bases lying between them. The CDR3 runs to 16 residues. The germline CDR1 and CDR2 sequences are LGHNA and YSLEER. CDR3 loop: CASSQDPSSLNTEAFF. The CDR3 bases are TGCGCCAGCAGCCAAGATCCATCCAGTCTGAACACTGAAGCTTTCTTT.

This clonotype was observed once. The gene calls are TRBV7-6 and TRBJ1-2; TRBD1 matches at 9 bases. Per germline, CDR1 SGHVS and CDR2 FNYEAQ. The CDR3 sequence is 17 residues long. Germline trimming cut 2 bases from V and 0 bases from J; bases unmatched to any gene: 7. The CDR3 protein is CASSLRRDRVTNYGYTF. CDR3 sequence (DNA): TGTGCCAGCAGCTTACGCCGGGACAGGGTGACTAACTATGGCTACACCTTC.

The chain joins TRBV21-1 to TRBJ1-1; the table's D gene call, TRBD1, was not cross checked with the DNA. TRBV21-1 is a documented pseudogene. The CDR3 consists of 15 residues. The DNA for the CDR3 is TGTGCCAGCAGCCCCGACAGGGCTAGGGAGACTGAAGCTTTCTTT. Amino acid sequence: CASSPDRARETEAFF.

J is TRBJ2-1 and V is TRBV7-9; 9 bases agree with TRBD2. V was pared by 2 bases and J by 5 bases, with 4 bases of the junction left unmatched. CDR3 length: 15 residues. In germline, CDR1 is SEHNR, CDR2 FQNEAQ (reference sequence). The CDR3 nucleotides read TGTGCCAGCAGCTTAACGCGACTAGCGGACAATGAGCAGTTCTTC. Residues: CASSLTRLADNEQFF.

This chain connects TRBV12-3 or TRBV12-4 to TRBJ1-2; D is undetermined. The CDR3 is made up of 13 amino acids. The V and J ends lost 7 bases and 5 bases respectively, with 14 bases between them. The CDR3: CASTHGQPYGYTF. The CDR3 coding sequence is TGTGCCAGCACGCACGGTCAACCTTATGGCTACACCTTC.

This rearrangement joins TRBV7-9 to TRBJ2-2; 7 positions agree with TRBD2. The CDR3 extends over 15 amino acids. CDR1 SEHNR and CDR2 FQNEAQ come from the germline V gene (reference sequence). J gave up 1 base and V 2 bases, and 1 base lay outside the gene matches. The CDR3 DNA is TGTGCCAGCAGCTTACGCGGGAGGAACACCGGGGAGCTGTTTTTT. This codes for CASSLRGRNTGELFF.

The rearrangement joins TRBV9 to TRBJ2-1; no clear D. V shed 2 bases and J shed 2 bases, with 8 bases lying between them. CDR1 SGDLS and CDR2 YYNGEE come from the germline V gene. The CDR3 covers 14 residues. The CDR3 spells CASSVGQTYNEQFF. In nucleotides, the CDR3 is TGTGCCAGCAGCGTCGGCCAGACCTACAATGAGCAGTTCTTC.

The chain recombines TRBV3-1 with TRBJ1-5; the match to TRBD1 covers 7 bases. J was trimmed by 4 bases and V by 3 bases; bases with no gene match: 0. Per the germline V gene, CDR1 is LGHDT and CDR2 is YNNKEL (reference sequence). The CDR3 length is 13 residues. The CDR3 loop is CASSQTGNQPQHF. CDR3 bases: TGTGCCAGCAGCCAGACAGGGAATCAGCCCCAGCATTTT.

The genes are TRBV28 and TRBJ1-6, with D possibly being TRBD1 (6 bases). Germline-derived CDR1 and CDR2 are MDHEN and SYDVKM. The CDR3 extends over 13 amino acids. Deletions cut 2 bases from V and 14 bases from J, with 13 bases between. CDR3 amino acids: CASSLPTGLSLHF. The CDR3 coding sequence is TGTGCCAGCAGTTTACCGACAGGCCTATCCCTCCACTTT. Variable domain in full (rest from reference TRBV28 and TRBJ1-6): DVKVTQSSRYLVKRTGEKVFLECVQDMDHENMFWYRQDPGLGLRLIYFSYDVKMKEKGDIPEGYSVSREKKERFSLILESASTNQTSMYLCASSLPTGLSLHFGNGTRLTVT.

In its sample, this clonotype is medium-sized (0.01 to 0.1%). This chain joins TRBV7-9 and TRBJ1-1; a weak D match, TRBD1 (5 bases). The V gene's germline CDR1 is SEHNR and CDR2 FQNEAQ (reference sequence). CDR3 length: 14 residues. Between the trimmed V and J ends, which lost 5 bases and 1 base, there was a span of 11 bases. The chain's CDR3 is CASSLGGGNTEAFF. The DNA for the CDR3 is TGTGCCAGCAGCCTGGGGGGAGGGAACACTGAAGCTTTCTTT. Supplemented by reference TRBV7-9 and TRBJ1-1, the full variable domain reads DTGVSQNPRHKITKRGQNVTFRCDPISEHNRLYWYRQTLGQGPEFLTYFQNEAQLEKSRLLSDRFSAERPKGSFSTLEIQRTEQGDSAMYLCASSLGGGNTEAFFGQGTRLTVV.

V usage is TRBV7-9 and J usage is TRBJ2-1; no reliable D call. Germline V gene sequence: CDR1 SEHNR, CDR2 FQNEAQ (reference sequence). The CDR3 loop spans 16 amino acids. The V and J ends lost 6 bases and 0 bases respectively, with 15 bases between them. CDR3 sequence reads: CASSSTGSPSYNEQFF. The CDR3 coding sequence is TGTGCCAGCAGTTCTACCGGGTCGCCCTCCTACAATGAGCAGTTCTTC.

The chain employs TRBV6-2 or TRBV6-3 and TRBJ2-7; TRBD2 aligns across 7 bases. After removal of 6 bases from V and 1 base from J, the junction contained 12 bases not matched to a gene. CDR1 is MNHEY and CDR2 is SVGEGT in the germline V gene. The CDR3 is made up of 16 amino acids. The CDR3 region has the DNA TGTGCCAGCAGCGCCGTACGGGACTACCCATCCTACGAGCAGTACTTC. Translated, it gives CASSAVRDYPSYEQYF.

This rearrangement joins TRBV9 to TRBJ2-1; D gene ambiguous. The V gene lost 6 bases and the J gene lost 10 bases, with 11 bases spanning the gap. CDR3 length equals 11 residues. Germline loops: CDR1 SGDLS, CDR2 YYNGEE. The CDR3 is CASNSPREQFF. CDR3 sequence (DNA): TGTGCCAGCAACTCCCCACGGGAGCAGTTCTTC.

The chain employs TRBV6-5 and TRBJ1-1; D may be TRBD1 (6 bases). The CDR3 extends over 15 amino acids. Trimming took off 7 bases at V and 1 base at J, with 16 bases between the two ends. The germline gives CDR1 MNHEY, CDR2 SVGAGI. For the CDR3, the DNA is TGTGCCAGCATCATACAGGGCCGGGGGAACACTGAAGCTTTCTTT. Translating gives CASIIQGRGNTEAFF.

This clonotype was counted only a few times. The V and J genes are TRBV6-2 or TRBV6-3 and TRBJ1-5, with D unresolved. The CDR3 consists of 18 residues. Trimming removed 3 bases at V and 0 bases at J, with 18 bases between. Germline CDR1 and CDR2: MNHEY and SVGEGT. The CDR3 nucleotides read TGTGCCAGCAGTTATTCGACCGAAGGAACCTATAGCAATCAGCCCCAGCATTTT. Encoded protein: CASSYSTEGTYSNQPQHF.

The chain has TRBV29-1 and TRBJ2-1; D possibly corresponds to TRBD2 (5 bases). The CDR3 runs 12 residues. V lost 3 bases and J 9 bases, leaving 12 bases between the germline ends. The germline V gene has CDR1 SQVTM and CDR2 ANQGSEA. For the CDR3, the DNA is TGCAGCGTTGATTCTCCGGAGGTTGAGCAGTTCTTC. Its protein product is CSVDSPEVEQFF.

This chain uses TRBV3-1 with TRBJ2-7, with 14 bases matching TRBD2. Trimming cost V 4 bases and J 2 bases; bases outside gene matches: 13. The CDR3 has 19 residues. Per the germline V gene, CDR1 is LGHDT and CDR2 is YNNKEL (reference sequence). The CDR3 here is CASSPPPGLAGASPYEQYF. The DNA of the CDR3 is TGTGCCAGCAGCCCCCCTCCGGGACTAGCGGGAGCAAGCCCCTACGAGCAGTACTTC.

This clonotype showed up just a few times. The rearrangement links TRBV29-1 to TRBJ1-1; possibly TRBD1 for D (5 bases). Germline V gives CDR1 SQVTM, CDR2 ANQGSEA. V lost 1 base and J 0 bases, leaving 6 bases between the germline ends. The CDR3 loop spans 13 amino acids. CDR3 residues: CSVEAGLNTEAFF. CDR3 sequence (DNA): TGCAGCGTTGAAGCAGGGTTGAACACTGAAGCTTTCTTT. The whole variable domain, remainder taken from reference TRBV29-1 and TRBJ1-1, is SAVISQKPSRDICQRGTSLTIQCQVDSQVTMMFWYRQQPGQSLTLIATANQGSEATYESGFVIDKFPISRPNLTFSTLTVSNMSPEDSSIYLCSVEAGLNTEAFFGQGTRLTVV.

The chain uses TRBV28 and TRBJ1-5, with a possible D match to TRBD1 (6 bases). V lost 3 bases and J 4 bases, leaving 10 bases between the germline ends. This CDR3 has 14 amino acids. The V gene's germline CDR1 is MDHEN and CDR2 SYDVKM. The CDR3 protein is CASSFRGANQPQHF. The DNA for the CDR3 is TGTGCCAGCAGTTTCCGGGGGGCGAATCAGCCCCAGCATTTT.